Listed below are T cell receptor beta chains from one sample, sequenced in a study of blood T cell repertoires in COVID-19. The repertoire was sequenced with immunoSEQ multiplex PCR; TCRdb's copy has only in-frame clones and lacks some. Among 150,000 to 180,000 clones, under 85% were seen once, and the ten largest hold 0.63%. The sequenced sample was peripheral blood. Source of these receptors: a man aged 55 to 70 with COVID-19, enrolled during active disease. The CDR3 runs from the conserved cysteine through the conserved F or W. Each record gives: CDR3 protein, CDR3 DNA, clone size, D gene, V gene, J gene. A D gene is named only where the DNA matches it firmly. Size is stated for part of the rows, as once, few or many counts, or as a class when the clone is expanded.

CDR3 protein: CASGNRAGYTF
CDR3 DNA: TGTGCCAGCGGGAACAGGGCTGGCTACACCTTC
clone size: -
D gene: -
V gene: TRBV7-3
J gene: TRBJ1-2

CDR3 protein: CAISEGGGSSYNEQFF
CDR3 DNA: TGTGCCATCAGTGAGGGAGGAGGGAGCTCCTACAATGAGCAGTTCTTC
clone size: -
D gene: -
V gene: TRBV10-3
J gene: TRBJ2-1

CDR3 protein: CASSLQGANQPQHF
CDR3 DNA: TGCGCCAGCAGTCTACAGGGGGCTAATCAGCCCCAGCATTTT
clone size: -
D gene: TRBD1
V gene: TRBV4-3
J gene: TRBJ1-5

CDR3 protein: CASSSGGANYGYTF
CDR3 DNA: TGTGCCAGCAGCTCCGGGGGAGCTAACTATGGCTACACCTTC
clone size: -
D gene: -
V gene: TRBV5-4
J gene: TRBJ1-2

CDR3 protein: CASSSTRSGGELFF
CDR3 DNA: TGTGCCAGCAGCTCAACGAGGAGCGGCGGGGAGCTGTTTTTT
clone size: -
D gene: -
V gene: TRBV14
J gene: TRBJ2-2

CDR3 protein: CASSDRGYGYTF
CDR3 DNA: TGTGCCAGCAGTGACCGGGGCTATGGCTACACCTTC
clone size: -
D gene: -
V gene: TRBV2
J gene: TRBJ1-2

CDR3 protein: CASSGRQGLSNQPQHF
CDR3 DNA: TGTGCCAGCAGTGGCCGACAGGGTCTGAGCAATCAGCCCCAGCATTTT
clone size: -
D gene: TRBD1
V gene: TRBV6-1
J gene: TRBJ1-5

CDR3 protein: CASSESIQGAGGYTF
CDR3 DNA: TGTGCCAGCAGCGAGTCCATACAGGGGGCGGGAGGCTACACCTTC
clone size: -
D gene: TRBD1
V gene: TRBV11-2
J gene: TRBJ1-2

CDR3 protein: CASSLGGQGKKLFF
CDR3 DNA: TGTGCCAGCAGCTTAGGGGGACAGGGCAAAAAACTGTTTTTT
clone size: -
D gene: TRBD1
V gene: TRBV7-2
J gene: TRBJ1-4

CDR3 protein: CASSKGQGRSEAFF
CDR3 DNA: TGTGCCAGCAGTAAGGGACAGGGAAGGTCTGAAGCTTTCTTT
clone size: -
D gene: TRBD1
V gene: TRBV27
J gene: TRBJ1-1

CDR3 protein: CASVGQPNTGELFF
CDR3 DNA: TGTGCCAGCGTCGGACAGCCGAACACCGGGGAGCTGTTTTTT
clone size: -
D gene: -
V gene: TRBV7-9
J gene: TRBJ2-2

CDR3 protein: CASSQRGSLVETQYF
CDR3 DNA: TGTGCCAGCAGCCAGCGGGGATCCCTGGTGGAGACCCAGTACTTC
clone size: -
D gene: -
V gene: TRBV3-1/TRBV3-2
J gene: TRBJ2-5

CDR3 protein: CASSQGTVNTEAFF
CDR3 DNA: TGTGCCAGCAGCCAAGGGACAGTGAACACTGAAGCTTTCTTT
clone size: -
D gene: -
V gene: TRBV3-1/TRBV3-2
J gene: TRBJ1-1

CDR3 protein: CARHSPNTEAFF
CDR3 DNA: TGTGCCAGACACAGCCCGAACACTGAAGCTTTCTTT
clone size: -
D gene: -
V gene: TRBV28
J gene: TRBJ1-1

CDR3 protein: CASSFQGGNQPQHF
CDR3 DNA: TGTGCCAGCAGCTTCCAGGGAGGGAATCAGCCCCAGCATTTT
clone size: -
D gene: -
V gene: TRBV7-9
J gene: TRBJ1-5

CDR3 protein: CASSQGTGLETQYF
CDR3 DNA: TGTGCCAGCAGCCAAGGGACAGGGCTAGAGACCCAGTACTTC
clone size: -
D gene: TRBD1
V gene: TRBV11-3
J gene: TRBJ2-5

CDR3 protein: CASSGGTAYNEQFF
CDR3 DNA: TGTGCCAGCAGCGGAGGGACTGCCTACAATGAGCAGTTCTTC
clone size: -
D gene: -
V gene: TRBV7-9
J gene: TRBJ2-1

CDR3 protein: CASRADRAQPQHF
CDR3 DNA: TGTGCCAGCAGAGCAGACAGGGCTCAGCCCCAGCATTTT
clone size: -
D gene: TRBD1
V gene: TRBV6-5
J gene: TRBJ1-5

CDR3 protein: CASSPPSGKIEAFF
CDR3 DNA: TGTGCCAGCTCACCACCATCAGGAAAGATTGAAGCTTTCTTT
clone size: -
D gene: -
V gene: TRBV18
J gene: TRBJ1-1

CDR3 protein: CASSYPFRGLSPYEQYF
CDR3 DNA: TGTGCCAGCAGTTACCCCTTTAGGGGCCTTTCGCCCTACGAGCAGTACTTC
clone size: once
D gene: -
V gene: TRBV6-2/TRBV6-3
J gene: TRBJ2-7

CDR3 protein: CASSYARRRAFF
CDR3 DNA: TGTGCCAGCAGTTACGCACGCCGTAGAGCTTTCTTT
clone size: -
D gene: -
V gene: TRBV6-6
J gene: TRBJ1-1

CDR3 protein: CASSSGQGSYNEQFF
CDR3 DNA: TGTGCCAGCAGCTCCGGACAGGGATCCTACAATGAGCAGTTCTTC
clone size: -
D gene: TRBD1
V gene: TRBV7-2
J gene: TRBJ2-1

CDR3 protein: CSVDQKAGKNTEAFF
CDR3 DNA: TGCAGCGTTGACCAAAAGGCAGGGAAGAACACTGAAGCTTTCTTT
clone size: -
D gene: -
V gene: TRBV29-1
J gene: TRBJ1-1

CDR3 protein: CACRRLGGGGYTF
CDR3 DNA: TGTGCCTGTCGGAGGCTGGGCGGTGGTGGCTACACCTTC
clone size: few
D gene: -
V gene: TRBV30
J gene: TRBJ1-2

CDR3 protein: CASSLGRPYGYTF
CDR3 DNA: TGTGCCAGCAGTTTGGGCCGACCCTATGGCTACACCTTC
clone size: -
D gene: -
V gene: TRBV12-3/TRBV12-4
J gene: TRBJ1-2

CDR3 protein: CASSEADRGNSPLHF
CDR3 DNA: TGTGCCAGCAGTGAAGCCGACAGGGGAAATTCACCCCTCCACTTT
clone size: -
D gene: TRBD1
V gene: TRBV6-1
J gene: TRBJ1-6